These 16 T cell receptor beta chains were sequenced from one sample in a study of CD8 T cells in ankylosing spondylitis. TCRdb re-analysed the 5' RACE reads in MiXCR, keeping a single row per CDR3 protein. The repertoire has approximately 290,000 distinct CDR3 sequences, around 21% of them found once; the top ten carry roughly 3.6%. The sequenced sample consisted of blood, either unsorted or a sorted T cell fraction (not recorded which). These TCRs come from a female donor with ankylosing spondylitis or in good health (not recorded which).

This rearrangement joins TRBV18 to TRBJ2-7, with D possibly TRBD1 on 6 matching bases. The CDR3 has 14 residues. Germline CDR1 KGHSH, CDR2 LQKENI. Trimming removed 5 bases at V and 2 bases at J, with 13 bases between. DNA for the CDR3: TGTGCCAGCTCATTCGGGACACCACCCTACGAGCAGTACTTC. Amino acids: CASSFGTPPYEQYF.

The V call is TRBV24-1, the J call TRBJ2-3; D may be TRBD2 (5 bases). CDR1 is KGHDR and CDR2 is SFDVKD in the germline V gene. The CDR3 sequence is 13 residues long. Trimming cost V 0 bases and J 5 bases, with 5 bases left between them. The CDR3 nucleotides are TGTGCCACCAGTGATTTGGCGGGAGATACGCAGTATTTT. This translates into CATSDLAGDTQYF.

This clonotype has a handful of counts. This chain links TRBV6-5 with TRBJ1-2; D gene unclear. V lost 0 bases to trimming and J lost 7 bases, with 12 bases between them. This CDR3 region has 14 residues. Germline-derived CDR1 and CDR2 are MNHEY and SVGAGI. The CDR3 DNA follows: TGTGCCAGCAGTTACTCGGGTGTCCTAGGTGGCTACACCTTC. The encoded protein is CASSYSGVLGGYTF.

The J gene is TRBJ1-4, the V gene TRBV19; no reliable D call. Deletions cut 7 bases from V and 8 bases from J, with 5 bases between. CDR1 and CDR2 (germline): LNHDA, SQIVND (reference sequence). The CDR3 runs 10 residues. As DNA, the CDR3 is TGTGCCAGTATGCGAGAAAAACTGTTTTTT. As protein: CASMREKLFF.

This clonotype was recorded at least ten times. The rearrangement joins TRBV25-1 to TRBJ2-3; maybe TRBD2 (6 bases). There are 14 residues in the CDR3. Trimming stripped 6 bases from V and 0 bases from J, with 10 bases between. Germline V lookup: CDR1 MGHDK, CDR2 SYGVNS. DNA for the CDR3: TGTGCCAGCAGGGGGGGTCTCAGCACAGATACGCAGTATTTT. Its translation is CASRGGLSTDTQYF.

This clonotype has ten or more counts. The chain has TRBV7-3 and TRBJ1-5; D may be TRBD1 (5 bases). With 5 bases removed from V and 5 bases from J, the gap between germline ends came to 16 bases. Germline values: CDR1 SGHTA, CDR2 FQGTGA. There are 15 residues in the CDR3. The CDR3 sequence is CASSPPRRGHQPQHF. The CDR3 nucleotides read TGTGCCAGCAGCCCACCCCGCCGGGGACATCAGCCCCAGCATTTT.

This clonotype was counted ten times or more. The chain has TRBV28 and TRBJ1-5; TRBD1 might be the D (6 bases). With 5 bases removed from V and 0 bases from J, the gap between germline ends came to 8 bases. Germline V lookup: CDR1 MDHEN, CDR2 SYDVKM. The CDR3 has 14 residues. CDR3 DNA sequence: TGTGCCAGCAGTGGACAGATTAGCAATCAGCCCCAGCATTTT. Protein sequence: CASSGQISNQPQHF.

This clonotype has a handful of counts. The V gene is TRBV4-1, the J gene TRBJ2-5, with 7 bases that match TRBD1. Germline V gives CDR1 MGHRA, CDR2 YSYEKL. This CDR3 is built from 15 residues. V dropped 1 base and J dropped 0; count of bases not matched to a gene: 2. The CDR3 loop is CASSQGDRDQETQYF. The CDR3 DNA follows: TGCGCCAGCAGCCAAGGTGACAGGGACCAAGAGACCCAGTACTTC.

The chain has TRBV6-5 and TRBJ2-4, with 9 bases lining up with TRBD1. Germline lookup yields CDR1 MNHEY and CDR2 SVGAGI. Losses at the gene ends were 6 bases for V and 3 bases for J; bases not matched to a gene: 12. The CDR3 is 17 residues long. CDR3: CASRPLGTGKDKNIQYF. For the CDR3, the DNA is TGTGCCAGCAGACCCTTAGGGACAGGGAAGGACAAAAACATTCAGTACTTC.

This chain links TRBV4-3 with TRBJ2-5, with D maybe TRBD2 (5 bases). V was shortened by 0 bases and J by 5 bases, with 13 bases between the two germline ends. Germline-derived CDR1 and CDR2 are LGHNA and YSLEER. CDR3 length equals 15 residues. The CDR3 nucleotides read TGCGCCAGCAGCCAAGATATGACTACCTGGGAGACCCAGTACTTC. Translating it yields CASSQDMTTWETQYF.

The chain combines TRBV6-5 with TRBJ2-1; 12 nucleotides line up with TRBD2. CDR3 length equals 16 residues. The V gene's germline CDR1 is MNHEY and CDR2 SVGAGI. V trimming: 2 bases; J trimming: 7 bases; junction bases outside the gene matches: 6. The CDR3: CASSYLAGGPVNEQFF. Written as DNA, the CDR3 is TGTGCCAGCAGTTACCTAGCGGGAGGGCCTGTAAATGAGCAGTTCTTC.

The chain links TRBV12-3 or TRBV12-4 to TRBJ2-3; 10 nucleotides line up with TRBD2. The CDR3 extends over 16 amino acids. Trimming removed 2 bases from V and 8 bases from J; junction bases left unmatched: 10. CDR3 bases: TGTGCCAGCAGTTTACCGGCCGGGACTAGCGTCGGTACGCAGTATTTT. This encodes CASSLPAGTSVGTQYF.

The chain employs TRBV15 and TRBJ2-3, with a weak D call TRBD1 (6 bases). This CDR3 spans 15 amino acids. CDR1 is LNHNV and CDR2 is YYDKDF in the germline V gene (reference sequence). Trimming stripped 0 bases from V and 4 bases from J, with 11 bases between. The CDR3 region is CATSRDQGHPDTQYF. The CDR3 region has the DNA TGTGCCACCAGCAGAGACCAGGGGCACCCAGATACGCAGTATTTT.

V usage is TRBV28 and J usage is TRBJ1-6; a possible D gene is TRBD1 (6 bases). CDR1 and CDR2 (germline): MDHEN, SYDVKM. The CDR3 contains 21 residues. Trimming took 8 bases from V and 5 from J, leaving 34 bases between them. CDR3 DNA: TGTGCCAGCCGTGGTAGAACAGGGTTACGGACTCAGATTACAAATAATTCACCCCTCCACTTT. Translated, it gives CASRGRTGLRTQITNNSPLHF.

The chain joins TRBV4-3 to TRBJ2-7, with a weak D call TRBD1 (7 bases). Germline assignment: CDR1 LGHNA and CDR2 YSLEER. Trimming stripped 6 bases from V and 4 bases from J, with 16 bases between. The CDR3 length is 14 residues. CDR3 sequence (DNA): TGCGCCAGCAGTCTTCAGACAGGGAGGTACGAGCAGTACTTC. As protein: CASSLQTGRYEQYF.

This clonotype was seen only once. CDR3: CASSFTGVDQPQHF. The CDR3 nucleotides are TGTGCCAGCAGCTTCACAGGGGTGGATCAGCCCCAGCATTTT. The chain carries TRBV7-9 and TRBJ1-5; 7 bases agree with TRBD1. V lost 3 bases and J lost 5; bases outside the gene matches: 4. The CDR3 spans 14 residues. Germline V gene sequence: CDR1 SEHNR, CDR2 FQNEAQ (reference sequence).